This is a list of T cell receptor beta chains from one sample in a study of CD8 T cells in ankylosing spondylitis. From the 5' RACE reads, TCRdb called clonotypes with MiXCR, one entry per CDR3 protein. The table shows fewer than 550,000 distinct CDR3 sequences, with less than 6% occurring only once. The sequenced sample was blood, either unsorted or a sorted T cell fraction (not recorded which). The receptors were gathered from a male donor with ankylosing spondylitis. Both conserved end residues are part of each CDR3. D genes are given only for firm matches. The size field reads once, few, many or a size class.

V gene: TRBV2
CDR3 length: 14
D gene: .
clone size: few
J gene: TRBJ2-1
CDR3 DNA: TGTGCCAGCAGTGCCCAGGGCTCCTACAATGAGCAGTTCTTC
CDR3 protein: CASSAQGSYNEQFF

V gene: TRBV12-3/TRBV12-4
CDR3 length: 18
D gene: TRBD1
clone size: many
J gene: TRBJ2-5
CDR3 DNA: TGTGCCAGCAGTCATCTTCCGGGACAGGGGGCAAGGAGAGAGACCCAGTACTTC
CDR3 protein: CASSHLPGQGARRETQYF

V gene: TRBV7-2
CDR3 length: 11
D gene: TRBD2
clone size: many
J gene: TRBJ2-3
CDR3 DNA: TGTGCCAGCAGCTTGGGGGGGGTGCAGTATTTT
CDR3 protein: CASSLGGVQYF

V gene: TRBV6-5
CDR3 length: 14
D gene: .
clone size: many
J gene: TRBJ2-7
CDR3 DNA: TGTGCCAGCAGTTCTGCGGGGAGTACCTACGAGCAGTACTTC
CDR3 protein: CASSSAGSTYEQYF

V gene: TRBV20-1
CDR3 length: 13
D gene: TRBD1
clone size: many
J gene: TRBJ1-5
CDR3 DNA: TGCAGTGCTTGGACAGGGGACAATCAGCCCCAGCATTTT
CDR3 protein: CSAWTGDNQPQHF

V gene: TRBV20-1
CDR3 length: 16
D gene: .
clone size: many
J gene: TRBJ2-7
CDR3 DNA: TGCAGTGCTAGTGCCCCTTTGGGGAGGAACTCCTACGAGCAGTACTTC
CDR3 protein: CSASAPLGRNSYEQYF

V gene: TRBV10-3
CDR3 length: 14
D gene: TRBD2
clone size: many
J gene: TRBJ2-5
CDR3 DNA: TGTGCCACCGCCCGGACTAGCGGGCAAGAGACCCAGTACTTC
CDR3 protein: CATARTSGQETQYF

V gene: TRBV28
CDR3 length: 15
D gene: .
clone size: few
J gene: TRBJ2-2
CDR3 DNA: TGTGCCACACAGATAGGGGGTCGCGGAGTAGGGGAGCTGTTTTTT
CDR3 protein: CATQIGGRGVGELFF

V gene: TRBV12-3/TRBV12-4
CDR3 length: 15
D gene: TRBD1
clone size: many
J gene: TRBJ1-5
CDR3 DNA: TGTGCCAGCAGTTTAGAGTATCAGGGGGGCCGGGCCCAGCATTTT
CDR3 protein: CASSLEYQGGRAQHF

V gene: TRBV7-2
CDR3 length: 14
D gene: .
clone size: many
J gene: TRBJ1-4
CDR3 DNA: TGTGCCAGCAGCCCCCACGGGGGCTTTGAAAAACTGTTTTTT
CDR3 protein: CASSPHGGFEKLFF

V gene: TRBV7-2
CDR3 length: 11
D gene: .
clone size: many
J gene: TRBJ2-7
CDR3 DNA: TGTGCCAGCAGCGCACAAGTAGAGCAGTACTTC
CDR3 protein: CASSAQVEQYF